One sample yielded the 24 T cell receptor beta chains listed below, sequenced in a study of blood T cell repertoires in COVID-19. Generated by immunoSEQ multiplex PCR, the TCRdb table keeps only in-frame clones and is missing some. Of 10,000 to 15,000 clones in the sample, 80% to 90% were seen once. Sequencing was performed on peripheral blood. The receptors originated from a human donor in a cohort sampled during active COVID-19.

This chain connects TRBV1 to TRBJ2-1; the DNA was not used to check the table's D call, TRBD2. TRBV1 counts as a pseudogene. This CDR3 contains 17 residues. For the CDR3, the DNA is TGCACCAGCAGCCAATTGAAGCTAGCGGGGGCTCGGAATGAGCAGTTCTTC. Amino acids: CTSSQLKLAGARNEQFF.

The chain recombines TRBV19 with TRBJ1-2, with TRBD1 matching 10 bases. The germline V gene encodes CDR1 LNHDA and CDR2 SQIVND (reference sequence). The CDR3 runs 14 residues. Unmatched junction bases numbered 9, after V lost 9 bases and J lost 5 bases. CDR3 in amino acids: CASTRRDRGYGYTF. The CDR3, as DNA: TGTGCCAGCACCCGCCGGGACAGGGGTTATGGCTACACCTTC.

As DNA, the CDR3 is TGTGCCAGTAGCACTGACTTCAACACTGAAGCTTTCTTT. Residues: CASSTDFNTEAFF. V usage is TRBV19 and J usage is TRBJ1-1; D not certain. The germline V gene has CDR1 LNHDA and CDR2 SQIVND (reference sequence). With 6 bases removed from V and 2 bases from J, the gap between germline ends came to 10 bases. This CDR3 contains 13 residues.

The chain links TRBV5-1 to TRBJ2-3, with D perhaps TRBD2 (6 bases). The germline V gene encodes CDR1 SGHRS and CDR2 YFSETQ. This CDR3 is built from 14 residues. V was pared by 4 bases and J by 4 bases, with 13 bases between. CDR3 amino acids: CASSLTTSSDTQYF. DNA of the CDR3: TGCGCCAGCAGCCTAACGACTAGTTCAGATACGCAGTATTTT.

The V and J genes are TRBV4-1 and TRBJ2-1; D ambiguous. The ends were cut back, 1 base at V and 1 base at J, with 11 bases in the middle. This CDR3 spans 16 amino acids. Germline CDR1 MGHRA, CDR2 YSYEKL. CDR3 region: CASSQVDLVSYNEQFF. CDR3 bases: TGCGCCAGCAGCCAAGTTGATCTAGTGTCCTACAATGAGCAGTTCTTC.

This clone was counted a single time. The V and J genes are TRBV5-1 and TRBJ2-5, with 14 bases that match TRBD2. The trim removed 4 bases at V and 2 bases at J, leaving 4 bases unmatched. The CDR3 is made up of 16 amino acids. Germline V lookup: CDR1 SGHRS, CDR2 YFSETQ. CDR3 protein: CASSPWTSGRQETQYF. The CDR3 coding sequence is TGCGCCAGCAGCCCTTGGACTAGCGGGAGGCAAGAGACCCAGTACTTC.

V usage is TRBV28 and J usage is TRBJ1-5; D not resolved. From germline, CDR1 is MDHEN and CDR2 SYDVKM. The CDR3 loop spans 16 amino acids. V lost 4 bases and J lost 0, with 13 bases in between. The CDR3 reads CASSSWTSGSNQPQHF. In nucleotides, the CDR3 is TGTGCCAGCAGTTCCTGGACTTCGGGTAGCAATCAGCCCCAGCATTTT.

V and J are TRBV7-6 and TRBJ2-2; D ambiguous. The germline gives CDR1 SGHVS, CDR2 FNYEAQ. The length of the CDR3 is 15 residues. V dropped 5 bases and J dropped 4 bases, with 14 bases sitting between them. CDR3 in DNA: TGTGCCAGCAGCGCGGCCAGTATGTTCACCGGGGAGCTGTTTTTT. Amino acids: CASSAASMFTGELFF. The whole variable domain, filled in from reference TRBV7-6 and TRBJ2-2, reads GAGVSQSPRYKVTKRGQDVALRCDPISGHVSLYWYRQALGQGPEFLTYFNYEAQQDKSGLPNDRFSAERPEGSISTLTIQRTEQRDSAMYRCASSAASMFTGELFFGEGSRLTVL.

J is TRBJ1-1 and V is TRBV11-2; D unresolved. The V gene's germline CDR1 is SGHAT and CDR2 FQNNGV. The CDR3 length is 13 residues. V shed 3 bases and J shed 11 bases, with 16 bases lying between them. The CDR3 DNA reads TGTGCCAGCAGCTTGTACGATGGGAGCGGGGCTTTCTTT. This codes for CASSLYDGSGAFF.

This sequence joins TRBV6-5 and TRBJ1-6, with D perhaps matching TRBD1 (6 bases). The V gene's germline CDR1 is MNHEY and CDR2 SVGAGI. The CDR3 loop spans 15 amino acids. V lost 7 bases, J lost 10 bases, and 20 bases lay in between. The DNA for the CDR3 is TGTGCCAGCACGGAACTCAGGGGCCCGACCTCACCCCTCCACTTT. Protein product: CASTELRGPTSPLHF.

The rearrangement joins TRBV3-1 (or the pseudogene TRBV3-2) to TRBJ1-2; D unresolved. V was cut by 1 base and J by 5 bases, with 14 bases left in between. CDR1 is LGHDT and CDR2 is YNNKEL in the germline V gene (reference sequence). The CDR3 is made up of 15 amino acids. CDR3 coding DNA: TGTGCCAGCAGCCAAGCCGACGGGAGAGGGTATGGCTACACCTTC. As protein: CASSQADGRGYGYTF.

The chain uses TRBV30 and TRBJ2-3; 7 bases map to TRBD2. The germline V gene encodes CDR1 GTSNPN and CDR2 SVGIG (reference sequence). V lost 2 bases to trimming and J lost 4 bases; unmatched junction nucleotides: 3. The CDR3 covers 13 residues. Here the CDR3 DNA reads TGTGCCTGGAGTCTGGCGGGGGCAGATACGCAGTATTTT. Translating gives CAWSLAGADTQYF.

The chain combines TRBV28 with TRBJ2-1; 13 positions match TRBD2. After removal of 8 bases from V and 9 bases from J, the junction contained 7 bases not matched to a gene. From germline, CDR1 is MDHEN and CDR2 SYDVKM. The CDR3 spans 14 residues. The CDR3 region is CASWTSGRGFEQFF. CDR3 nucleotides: TGTGCCAGCTGGACTAGCGGGAGAGGATTTGAGCAGTTCTTC.

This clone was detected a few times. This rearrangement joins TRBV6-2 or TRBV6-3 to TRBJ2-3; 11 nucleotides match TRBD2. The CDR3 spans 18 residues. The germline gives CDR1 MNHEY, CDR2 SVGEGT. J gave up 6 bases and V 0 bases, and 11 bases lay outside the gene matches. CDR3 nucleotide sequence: TGTGCCAGCAGTTACTCCCCACTGACTAGCGGGGTACCGGATACGCAGTATTTT. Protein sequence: CASSYSPLTSGVPDTQYF.

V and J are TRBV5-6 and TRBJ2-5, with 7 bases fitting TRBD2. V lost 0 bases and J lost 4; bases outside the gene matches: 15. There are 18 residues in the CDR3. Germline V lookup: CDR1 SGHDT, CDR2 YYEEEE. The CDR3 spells CASSLVSRESWGGETQYF. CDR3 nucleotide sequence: TGTGCCAGCAGCTTGGTCTCGCGGGAGAGTTGGGGCGGAGAGACCCAGTACTTC.

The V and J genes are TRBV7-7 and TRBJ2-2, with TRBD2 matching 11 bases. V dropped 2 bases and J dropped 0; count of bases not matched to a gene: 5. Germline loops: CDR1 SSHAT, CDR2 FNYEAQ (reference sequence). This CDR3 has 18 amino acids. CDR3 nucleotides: TGTGCCAGCAGCTTACTAGCGGGAGGACCAACGAACACCGGGGAGCTGTTTTTT. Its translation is CASSLLAGGPTNTGELFF.

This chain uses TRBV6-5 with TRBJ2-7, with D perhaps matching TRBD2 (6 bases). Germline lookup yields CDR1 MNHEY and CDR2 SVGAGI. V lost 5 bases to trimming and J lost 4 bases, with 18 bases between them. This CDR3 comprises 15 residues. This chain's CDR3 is CASSLTRGVLYEQYF. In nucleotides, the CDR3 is TGTGCCAGCAGTCTGACTCGCGGGGTCCTATACGAGCAGTACTTC.

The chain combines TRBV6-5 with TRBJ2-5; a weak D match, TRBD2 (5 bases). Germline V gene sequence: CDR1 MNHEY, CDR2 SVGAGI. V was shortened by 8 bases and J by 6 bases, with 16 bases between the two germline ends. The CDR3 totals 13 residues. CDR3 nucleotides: TGTGCCAGCCTCCCCCCCGGGGAGCAGACCCAGTACTTC. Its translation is CASLPPGEQTQYF.

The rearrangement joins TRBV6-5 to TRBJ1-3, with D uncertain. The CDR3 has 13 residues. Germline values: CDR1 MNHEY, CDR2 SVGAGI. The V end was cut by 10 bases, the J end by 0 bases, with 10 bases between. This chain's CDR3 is CATETGSGNTIYF. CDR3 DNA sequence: TGTGCCACTGAGACGGGCTCTGGAAACACCATATATTTT.

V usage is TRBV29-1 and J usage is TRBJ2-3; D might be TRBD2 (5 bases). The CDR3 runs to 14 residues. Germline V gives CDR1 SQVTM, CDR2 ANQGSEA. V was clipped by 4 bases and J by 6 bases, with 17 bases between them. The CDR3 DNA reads TGCAGCGTTGGACAACCGACGGGCGGGGATACGCAGTATTTT. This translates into CSVGQPTGGDTQYF.

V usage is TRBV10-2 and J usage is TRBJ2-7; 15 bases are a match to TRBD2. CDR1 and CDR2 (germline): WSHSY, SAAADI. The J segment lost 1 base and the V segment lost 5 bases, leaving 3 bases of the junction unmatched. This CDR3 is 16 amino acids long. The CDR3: CASSRTSGRVSYEQYF. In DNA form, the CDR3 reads TGCGCCAGCAGTCGGACTAGCGGGAGGGTTTCCTACGAGCAGTACTTC.

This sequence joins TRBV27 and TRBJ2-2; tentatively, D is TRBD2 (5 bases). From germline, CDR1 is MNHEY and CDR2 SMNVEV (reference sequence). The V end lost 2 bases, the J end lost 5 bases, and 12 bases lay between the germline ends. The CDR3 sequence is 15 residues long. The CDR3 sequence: CASSLEPPGTGELFF. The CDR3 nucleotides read TGTGCCAGCAGTTTAGAGCCTCCGGGGACCGGGGAGCTGTTTTTT.

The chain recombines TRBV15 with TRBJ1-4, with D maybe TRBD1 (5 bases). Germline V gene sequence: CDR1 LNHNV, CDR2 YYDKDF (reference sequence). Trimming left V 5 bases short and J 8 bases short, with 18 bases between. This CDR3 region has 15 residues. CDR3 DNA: TGTGCCACCAGCGGCCGGGGGTTGATCGAAGAAAAACTGTTTTTT. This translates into CATSGRGLIEEKLFF.

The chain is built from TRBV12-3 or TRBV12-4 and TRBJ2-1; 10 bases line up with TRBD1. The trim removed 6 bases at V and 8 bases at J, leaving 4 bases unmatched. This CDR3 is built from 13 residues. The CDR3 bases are TGTGCCAGCAGGGCGACAGGGGGCCATGAGCAGTTCTTC. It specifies CASRATGGHEQFF.